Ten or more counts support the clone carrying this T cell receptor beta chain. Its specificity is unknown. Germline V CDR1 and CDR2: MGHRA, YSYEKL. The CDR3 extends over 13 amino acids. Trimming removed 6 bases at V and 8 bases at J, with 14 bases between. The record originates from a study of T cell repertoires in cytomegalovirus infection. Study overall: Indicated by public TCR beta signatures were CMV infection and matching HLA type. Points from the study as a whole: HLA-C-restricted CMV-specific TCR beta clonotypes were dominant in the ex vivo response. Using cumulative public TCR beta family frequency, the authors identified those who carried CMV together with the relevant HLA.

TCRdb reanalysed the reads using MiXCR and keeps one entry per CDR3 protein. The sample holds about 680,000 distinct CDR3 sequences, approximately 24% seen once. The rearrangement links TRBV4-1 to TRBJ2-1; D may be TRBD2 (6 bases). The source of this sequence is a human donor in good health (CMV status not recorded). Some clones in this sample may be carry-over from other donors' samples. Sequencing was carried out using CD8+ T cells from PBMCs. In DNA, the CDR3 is TGCGCCAGCAGACAGCAGGGAGGCGATGAGCAGTTCTTC. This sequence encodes CASRQQGGDEQFF.